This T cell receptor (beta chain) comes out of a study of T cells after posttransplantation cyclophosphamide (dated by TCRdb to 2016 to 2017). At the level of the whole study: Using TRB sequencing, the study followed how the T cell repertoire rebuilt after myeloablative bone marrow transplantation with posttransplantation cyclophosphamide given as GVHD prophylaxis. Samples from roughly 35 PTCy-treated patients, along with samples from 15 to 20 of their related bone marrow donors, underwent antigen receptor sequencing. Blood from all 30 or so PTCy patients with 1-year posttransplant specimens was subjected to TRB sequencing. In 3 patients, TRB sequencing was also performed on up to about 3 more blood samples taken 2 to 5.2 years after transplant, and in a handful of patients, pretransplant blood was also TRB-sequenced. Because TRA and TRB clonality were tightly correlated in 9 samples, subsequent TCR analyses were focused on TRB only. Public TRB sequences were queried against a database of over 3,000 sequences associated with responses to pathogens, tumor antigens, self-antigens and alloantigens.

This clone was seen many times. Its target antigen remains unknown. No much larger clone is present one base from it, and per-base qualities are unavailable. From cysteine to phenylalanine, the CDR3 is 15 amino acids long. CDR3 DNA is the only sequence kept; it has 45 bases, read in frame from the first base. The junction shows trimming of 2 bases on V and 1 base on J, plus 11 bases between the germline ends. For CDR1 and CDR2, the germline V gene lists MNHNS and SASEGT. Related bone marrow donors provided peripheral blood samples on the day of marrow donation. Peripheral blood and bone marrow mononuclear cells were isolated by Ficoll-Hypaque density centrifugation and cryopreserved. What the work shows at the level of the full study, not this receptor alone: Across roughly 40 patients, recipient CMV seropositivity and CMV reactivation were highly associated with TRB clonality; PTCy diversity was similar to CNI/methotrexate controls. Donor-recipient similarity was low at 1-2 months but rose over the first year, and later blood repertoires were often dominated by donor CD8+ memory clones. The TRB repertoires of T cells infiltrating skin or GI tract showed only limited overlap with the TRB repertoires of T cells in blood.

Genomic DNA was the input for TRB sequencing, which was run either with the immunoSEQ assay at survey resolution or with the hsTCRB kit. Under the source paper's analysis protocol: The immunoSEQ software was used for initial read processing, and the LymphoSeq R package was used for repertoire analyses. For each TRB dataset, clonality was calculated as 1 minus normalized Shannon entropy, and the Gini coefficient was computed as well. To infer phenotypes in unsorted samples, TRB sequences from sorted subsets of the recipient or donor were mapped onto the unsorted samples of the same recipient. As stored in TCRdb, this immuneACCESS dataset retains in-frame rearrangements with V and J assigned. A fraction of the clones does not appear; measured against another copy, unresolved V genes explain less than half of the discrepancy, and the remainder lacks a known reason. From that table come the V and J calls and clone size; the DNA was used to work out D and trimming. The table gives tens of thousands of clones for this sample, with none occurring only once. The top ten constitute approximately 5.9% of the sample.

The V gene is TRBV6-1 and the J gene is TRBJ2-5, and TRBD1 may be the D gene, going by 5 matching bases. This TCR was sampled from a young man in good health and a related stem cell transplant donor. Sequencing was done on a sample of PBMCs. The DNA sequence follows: TGTGCCAGCAGTGAATCAGGACACAGCCAAGAGACCCAGTACTTC. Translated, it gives CASSESGHSQETQYF.